The rows below give T cell receptor beta chains drawn from one sample of a study of cytomegalovirus exposure and HLA in healthy donors. The table came from immunoSEQ multiplex PCR; TCRdb's copy has only in-frame clones and leaves some out. The table includes 190,000 or so clones, 80% detected once. The sample was PBMCs. Every receptor here comes from a boy younger than 18 in good health and CMV-seronegative. The conserved cysteine and the conserved F or W are not part of the CDR3 here. A D gene is named only where the DNA matches it firmly.

d_gene	v_gene	j_gene	CDR3aa
-	TRBV27	TRBJ1-1	ASSLFPGNTEAF
-	TRBV6-4	TRBJ2-1	ASSASVEGGEQF
TRBD1	TRBV27	TRBJ2-7	ASRDDKGASYEQY
TRBD1	TRBV5-5	TRBJ1-5	ASSGQGGNQPQH
-	TRBV30	TRBJ2-5	AWSSRETQY
TRBD1	TRBV5-6	TRBJ2-2	ASSLIDRATGELF
-	TRBV30	TRBJ1-1	AWSVRRQFEAF
TRBD1	TRBV13	TRBJ2-3	ASSPGTGAQY
-	TRBV7-2	TRBJ1-4	ASSFQGRATNEKLF
TRBD1	TRBV11-2	TRBJ2-7	ASSPPPGTAIHEQY
-	TRBV19	TRBJ1-5	ASSSLRGYSQPQH
-	TRBV5-1	TRBJ1-6	ASSLVSGVDNSPLH
-	TRBV7-9	TRBJ1-1	SSSTTPTGTEAF
-	TRBV2	TRBJ1-4	ASSEVGAGINEKLF
TRBD1	TRBV4-1	TRBJ1-1	ASSRTGYTEAF
TRBD2	TRBV19	TRBJ2-1	ASSIWGGGALSSYNEQF
TRBD1	TRBV5-6	TRBJ2-7	ASETGGTYEQY
TRBD1	TRBV7-2	TRBJ2-1	ASSLQISGQDNEQF
-	TRBV10-3	TRBJ2-5	AIAGTVAEQETQY
TRBD2	TRBV6-6	TRBJ2-2	ASSLGLDSAGELF
TRBD2	TRBV7-6	TRBJ2-2	ASSLETSGRAGELF
TRBD2	TRBV5-4	TRBJ2-4	ASSTRLAGGPGAKNIQY
TRBD1	TRBV27	TRBJ1-2	ASSLKGASFINYGYT
TRBD1	TRBV30	TRBJ2-3	ACTGTGLDTQY
-	TRBV5-1	TRBJ2-7	ASSLGRDSYEQY
-	TRBV4-1	TRBJ1-1	ASSQGYYLVGSEAF
-	TRBV7-9	TRBJ1-3	ASSLNRTGIGNTIY
-	TRBV4-2	TRBJ1-1	ASSQDGGAETEAF
TRBD1	TRBV5-1	TRBJ2-7	ASSPGQARSYEQY
TRBD1	TRBV19	TRBJ2-7	ASMGQGSSYEQY
TRBD1	TRBV5-1	TRBJ1-5	ASSLDGRGPNQPQH
-	TRBV9	TRBJ1-2	ASSVDLSSYGYT
TRBD1	TRBV29-1	TRBJ1-6	SARQGDSPLH
-	TRBV6-6	TRBJ2-3	AGGPGGTDTQY
TRBD1	TRBV9	-	ASSPRGQGPYEQY
TRBD1	TRBV19	TRBJ2-6	ATQTGGNSGANVLT
-	TRBV18	TRBJ2-7	ASSPRQGNEQY
TRBD1	TRBV5-1	TRBJ2-3	ASSLVRGRADTQY
-	TRBV5-4	TRBJ1-4	ASSLSVRREKLF
TRBD2	TRBV5-6	TRBJ2-1	ASSGGGTRRSYNEQF
TRBD2	TRBV19	TRBJ2-3	ASNPSGGAIRDTQY
-	TRBV5-6	TRBJ1-4	ASSTPGNCV
TRBD2	TRBV30	TRBJ2-3	AWSAGGTDTQY
-	TRBV5-5	TRBJ1-5	ASSLEGQQVHQPQH
-	TRBV9	TRBJ2-3	ASSALTSRYTDTQY
-	TRBV19	TRBJ1-2	ASSEVAVLNYGYT
TRBD1	TRBV10-2	TRBJ1-1	ASSGQGNLEAF
-	TRBV15	TRBJ1-4	ATRGRTNEKLF
TRBD1	TRBV6-5	TRBJ1-2	ASSRDRADGYT
TRBD1	TRBV28	TRBJ1-2	ASSPADRGTYGYT
TRBD1	TRBV19	TRBJ1-2	ASSLGTGYGYT
-	TRBV6-6	TRBJ1-2	ASSGHGGYYGYT